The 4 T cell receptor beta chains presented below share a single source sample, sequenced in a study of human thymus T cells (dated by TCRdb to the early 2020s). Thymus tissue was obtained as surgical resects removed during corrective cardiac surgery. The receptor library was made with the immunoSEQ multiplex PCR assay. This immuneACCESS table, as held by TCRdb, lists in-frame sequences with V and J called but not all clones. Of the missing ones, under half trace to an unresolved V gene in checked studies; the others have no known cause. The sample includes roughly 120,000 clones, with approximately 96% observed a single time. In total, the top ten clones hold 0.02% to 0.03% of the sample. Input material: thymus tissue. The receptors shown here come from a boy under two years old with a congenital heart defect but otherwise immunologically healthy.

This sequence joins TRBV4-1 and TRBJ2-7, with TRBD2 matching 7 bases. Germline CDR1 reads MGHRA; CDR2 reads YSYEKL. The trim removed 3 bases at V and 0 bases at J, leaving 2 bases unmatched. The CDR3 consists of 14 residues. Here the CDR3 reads CASSQRDYSYEQYF. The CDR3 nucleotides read TGCGCCAGCAGCCAGAGGGACTACTCCTACGAGCAGTACTTC.

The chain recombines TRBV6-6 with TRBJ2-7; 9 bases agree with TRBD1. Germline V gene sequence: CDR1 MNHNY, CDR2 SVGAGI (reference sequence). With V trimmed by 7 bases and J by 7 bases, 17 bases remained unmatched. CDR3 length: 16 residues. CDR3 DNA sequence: TGTGCCAGCACCAAAACAGGGGGCTACGGTCGGGGGGAGCAGTACTTC. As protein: CASTKTGGYGRGEQYF.

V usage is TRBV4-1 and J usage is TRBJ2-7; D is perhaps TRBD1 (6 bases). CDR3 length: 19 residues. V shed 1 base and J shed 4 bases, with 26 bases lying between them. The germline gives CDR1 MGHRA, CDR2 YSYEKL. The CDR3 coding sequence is TGCGCCAGCAGCCAAGGAGTCCGGGACACTCGTAACCCCACTTACGAGCAGTACTTC. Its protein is CASSQGVRDTRNPTYEQYF.

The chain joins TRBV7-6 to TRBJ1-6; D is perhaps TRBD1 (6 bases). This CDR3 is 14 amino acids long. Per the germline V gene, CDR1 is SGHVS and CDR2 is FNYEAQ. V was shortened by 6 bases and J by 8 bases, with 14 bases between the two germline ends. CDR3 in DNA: TGTGCCAGCAGTGCGGGGGCCGGGGATTCACCCCTCCACTTT. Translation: CASSAGAGDSPLHF.